This T cell receptor beta chain was found in a study of identical twins. Study results and limitations: For cord blood, abundant beta clonotypes had fewer insertions, unlike memory repertoires, which showed none. Analyses based on zero insertions could be partly confounded by invariant MAIT and iNKT cells. Out-of-frame alpha sequences common to twins were enriched for low generation probability.

Template switching introduced a universal primer site, and the cDNA bore unique molecular identifiers. Each CDR3 protein is one row after TCRdb ran MiXCR on the 5' RACE reads. Seen here are under 300,000 distinct CDR3 sequences, about 8.5% observed once, and the top ten hold 3% to 3.5%. Germline values: CDR1 SGHVS, CDR2 FNYEAQ. The CDR3 is made up of 17 amino acids. Losses at the gene ends were 0 bases for V and 3 bases for J; bases not matched to a gene: 10. A remark on this clonotype: Its cognate antigen is unknown.

These data also formed part of another study, on yellow fever vaccine responses in identical twins.

This chain connects TRBV7-6 to TRBJ1-1; 7 nucleotides match TRBD1. Specimen: CD8+ T cells sorted from blood. The sequence was collected from a woman aged 18-29 years in good health. The CDR3 protein is CASSLALTGTEDTEAFF. DNA of the CDR3: TGTGCCAGCAGCTTAGCCCTGACAGGGACGGAAGACACTGAAGCTTTCTTT.